This entry describes one T cell receptor (beta chain). Losses at the gene ends were 0 bases for V and 4 bases for J; bases not matched to a gene: 0. Germline CDR1 SGDLS, CDR2 YYNGEE. This CDR3 contains 14 residues. In the original analysis: The authors estimated nucleated cell counts from reference gene primer amplification. Assay used: immunoSEQ multiplex PCR; TCRdb lists only in-frame clones, some missing. V and J calls and clone size follow that table, whereas D and trimming were derived from the DNA. The sample carries 250,000 or so clones, about 90% recorded once. This specimen comes from a study of blood T cell repertoires in COVID-19. The overall study: Samples representing acute and convalescent COVID-19 were sourced from the United States, Italy and Spain. T cells, B-cell-depleted T cells, or PBMCs supplied cDNA or gDNA.

The chain combines TRBV9 with TRBJ1-1, with TRBD1 identical over 10 bases. Sequencing was done on a sample of peripheral blood. This clonotype was sampled from a man aged 55 to 70 with acute or convalescent COVID-19. CDR3 loop: CASSVGTGGTEAFF. As DNA, the CDR3 is TGTGCCAGCAGCGTAGGGACAGGGGGCACTGAAGCTTTCTTT.